These 18 T cell receptor beta chains were sequenced from one sample in a study of cytomegalovirus exposure and HLA in healthy donors. PCR used 60 Vbeta primers and 13 Jbeta primers. Profiled with immunoSEQ multiplex PCR; TCRdb holds only in-frame clones, not every one. The profile shows tens of thousands of clones, around three quarters of them singletons. Source material: PBMCs. The receptors derive from a man aged 40-55 years in good health and CMV-seronegative.

The sample holds one count of this clone. J is TRBJ1-3 and V is TRBV5-4; TRBD1 matches at 7 bases. The CDR3 consists of 16 residues. The junction had 3 bases not matched to a gene; V was cut back by 0 bases and J by 0 bases. Germline CDR1 reads SGHNT; CDR2 reads YYREEE (reference sequence). The CDR3 DNA follows: TGTGCCAGCAGCTTGGAGGGGGCACGCTCTGGAAACACCATATATTTT. Translating it yields CASSLEGARSGNTIYF.

The rearrangement joins TRBV5-6 to TRBJ2-5; D perhaps matches TRBD2 (6 bases). Trimming removed 2 bases at V and 4 bases at J, with 18 bases between. CDR1 and CDR2 from the germline V gene are SGHDT and YYEEEE. CDR3 length: 16 amino acids. The CDR3: CASSFSGEGFGETQYF. The CDR3 DNA reads as TGTGCCAGCAGCTTTTCGGGAGAGGGTTTCGGAGAGACCCAGTACTTC. The complete variable domain, with remaining parts taken from reference TRBV5-6 and TRBJ2-5, reads DAGVTQSPTHLIKTRGQQVTLRCSPKSGHDTVSWYQQALGQGPQFIFQYYEEEERQRGNFPDRFSGHQFPNYSSELNVNALLLGDSALYLCASSFSGEGFGETQYFGPGTRLLVL.

The chain links TRBV28 to TRBJ2-7; 7 positions agree with TRBD1. The V gene's germline CDR1 is MDHEN and CDR2 SYDVKM. J lost 0 bases, V lost 1 base, and 3 bases had no gene match. The CDR3 runs 15 residues. The CDR3 spells CASSLYRGSSYEQYF. CDR3 bases: TGTGCCAGCAGTTTATACAGGGGAAGCTCCTACGAGCAGTACTTC.

The chain has TRBV18 and TRBJ1-1; 7 bases are shared with TRBD1. J was trimmed by 5 bases and V by 3 bases; bases with no gene match: 6. Germline CDR1 KGHSH, CDR2 LQKENI. This CDR3 region has 14 residues. CDR3 coding DNA: TGTGCCAGCTCACCGTTAACAGGGGATACTGAAGCTTTCTTT. It is translated as CASSPLTGDTEAFF.

The chain links TRBV5-1 to TRBJ2-3; 8 nucleotides match TRBD2. The ends lost 4 bases at V and 5 bases at J; junction bases unmatched: 9. The CDR3 loop spans 15 amino acids. From germline, CDR1 is SGHRS and CDR2 YFSETQ. CDR3 coding DNA: TGCGCCAGCAGCCTTTCAGCGGGAGCAGTAGATACGCAGTATTTT. As protein: CASSLSAGAVDTQYF.

Only a few counts were recorded for this clone. V and J are TRBV5-4 and TRBJ1-1, with a possible D match to TRBD1 (6 bases). The CDR3 spans 16 residues. Germline values: CDR1 SGHNT, CDR2 YYREEE (reference sequence). V lost 4 bases, J lost 1 base, and 17 bases lay in between. CDR3 loop: CASSPRGAKGNTEAFF. DNA of the CDR3: TGTGCCAGCAGCCCCCGGGGGGCTAAGGGGAACACTGAAGCTTTCTTT.

The chain joins TRBV29-1 to TRBJ2-3; 7 positions agree with TRBD2. The trim removed 7 bases at V and 4 bases at J, leaving 11 bases unmatched. Germline assignment: CDR1 SQVTM and CDR2 ANQGSEA. CDR3 length equals 14 residues. The CDR3 region is CSATTSPAADTQYF. The CDR3 DNA is TGCAGCGCGACGACTAGCCCAGCGGCAGATACGCAGTATTTT.

V gene TRBV4-2 combines with J gene TRBJ2-7, with TRBD2 identical over 8 bases. CDR3 length: 16 amino acids. Germline CDR1 LGHNA, CDR2 YNFKEQ. The V segment lost 2 bases and the J segment 5 bases; nucleotides outside the gene matches: 11. CDR3 sequence: CASSQLLAGKTNEQYF. The DNA of the CDR3 is TGTGCCAGCAGCCAACTCCTAGCGGGCAAAACTAACGAGCAGTACTTC.

The chain couples TRBV19 to TRBJ1-4, with D perhaps TRBD1 (6 bases). This CDR3 is built from 13 residues. The germline gives CDR1 LNHDA, CDR2 SQIVND (reference sequence). Trimming stripped 3 bases from V and 5 bases from J, with 7 bases between. The CDR3 DNA sequence: TGTGCCAGTAGTATCCAGGGGAATGAAAAACTGTTTTTT. Amino acids: CASSIQGNEKLFF.

The rearrangement joins TRBV6-6 to TRBJ1-1; 7 bases are shared with TRBD1. The germline V gene has CDR1 MNHNY and CDR2 SVGAGI (reference sequence). The V segment lost 6 bases and the J segment 5 bases; nucleotides outside the gene matches: 9. The length of the CDR3 is 14 residues. CDR3 amino acids: CASRVQSTGTEAFF. The CDR3 DNA reads as TGTGCCAGCAGAGTCCAATCGACAGGGACTGAAGCTTTCTTT.

This rearrangement joins TRBV4-2 to TRBJ2-1, with 12 bases that match TRBD2. With V trimmed by 0 bases and J by 4 bases, 4 bases remained unmatched. Germline values: CDR1 LGHNA, CDR2 YNFKEQ. This CDR3 region has 17 residues. The CDR3 DNA is TGTGCCAGCAGCCAAGAAGGGACTAGCGGGTTATACAATGAGCAGTTCTTC. Residues: CASSQEGTSGLYNEQFF.

The chain is built from TRBV6-6 and TRBJ1-1, with TRBD1 as a possible D gene (5 bases). The germline V gene has CDR1 MNHNY and CDR2 SVGAGI (reference sequence). Between the trimmed V and J ends, which lost 7 bases and 5 bases, there was a span of 14 bases. The CDR3 covers 13 residues. The CDR3 reads CASTRDYKTEAFF. The CDR3 DNA reads TGTGCCAGCACCCGGGACTATAAGACTGAAGCTTTCTTT.

V gene TRBV11-3 combines with J gene TRBJ2-1; TRBD2 agrees at 10 bases. Germline-derived CDR1 and CDR2 are SGHNT and YENEEA. The V and J ends lost 1 base and 4 bases, in that order; junction bases with no gene match: 4. The CDR3 has 16 residues. The CDR3 loop is CASSLGLAGVYNEQFF. The CDR3 DNA reads TGTGCCAGCAGCTTAGGGCTAGCGGGAGTGTACAATGAGCAGTTCTTC.

CDR3: CASSLRAGGPNGELFF. In DNA, the CDR3 is TGTGCCAGCAGCTTAAGGGCGGGAGGGCCCAACGGGGAGCTGTTTTTT. This rearrangement joins TRBV7-3 to TRBJ2-2; 9 positions agree with TRBD2. Germline CDR1 and CDR2: SGHTA and FQGTGA. The CDR3 runs to 16 residues. With V trimmed by 1 base and J by 7 bases, 7 bases remained unmatched.

The chain is built from TRBV14 and TRBJ1-5; 7 bases agree with TRBD1. CDR1 is SGHDN and CDR2 is FVKESK in the germline V gene. Trimming at V came to 1 base and at J to 1 base, leaving 19 bases not matched to a gene. This CDR3 comprises 21 residues. As DNA, the CDR3 is TGTGCCAGCAGCCAAGCGCCGAGAGAAGCCCTGGGCAGGGGGAGCAATCAGCCCCAGCATTTT. Protein: CASSQAPREALGRGSNQPQHF.

This chain joins TRBV6-4 and TRBJ2-1; the match to TRBD2 covers 10 bases. V lost 6 bases and J lost 0; bases outside the gene matches: 8. CDR1 MRHNA and CDR2 SNTAGT come from the germline V gene. The CDR3 sequence is 17 residues long. This CDR3 reads CASSLGSSGSSYNEQFF. The CDR3 DNA is TGTGCCAGCAGCCTGGGGTCTAGCGGGAGCTCCTACAATGAGCAGTTCTTC.

This chain joins TRBV9 and TRBJ2-1, with TRBD2 matching over 9 bases. Germline V gene sequence: CDR1 SGDLS, CDR2 YYNGEE. There are 16 residues in the CDR3. The junction had 10 bases not matched to a gene; V was cut back by 0 bases and J by 9 bases. The CDR3 is CASSVGIAGVNGEQFF. As DNA, the CDR3 is TGTGCCAGCAGCGTAGGTATAGCGGGGGTTAACGGTGAGCAGTTCTTC.

The CDR3 DNA sequence: TGTGCCAGCAGTGAAGGGCAGGGGAAGGGCAATGAGCAGTTCTTC. Translated, it gives CASSEGQGKGNEQFF. V usage is TRBV2 and J usage is TRBJ2-1; the D gene is possibly TRBD1 (6 bases). Germline V gives CDR1 SNHLY, CDR2 FYNNEI. V lost 1 base and J lost 6, with 13 bases in between. CDR3 length: 15 residues.